This T cell receptor (beta chain) was sequenced for a study of blood T cell repertoires in COVID-19. The overall study: The United States, Italy and Spain were the sources of the acute and convalescent COVID-19 samples. Nucleic acid was either cDNA or gDNA, and it came from T cells, B-cell-depleted T cells, or PBMCs.

Germline loops: CDR1 MNHNY, CDR2 SVGAGI (reference sequence). V was trimmed by 2 bases and J by 3 bases, leaving 8 bases between them. This CDR3 spans 13 amino acids. Authors' data handling: From reference gene primer amplification, estimates of nucleated cell counts were derived. The protocol was immunoSEQ multiplex PCR, while the TCRdb copy is restricted to in-frame clones and leaves out a portion. The D gene and trimming were derived from the DNA, and the V and J assignments and clone size from that table. This sample has around 180,000 clones; approximately 86% occur once, and the top ten carry 9.8%.

The specimen sequenced was peripheral blood. The sequence came from a woman over 75 with acute or convalescent COVID-19. The rearrangement uses TRBV6-6 and TRBJ2-7; D not certain. This CDR3 is CASSYDLSYEQYF. The CDR3 DNA is TGTGCCAGCAGTTACGATCTCAGCTACGAGCAGTACTTC.